This T cell receptor beta chain was recovered during a study of T cell responses to AZD1222 COVID-19 vaccine. The V and J ends lost 5 bases and 5 bases, in that order; junction bases with no gene match: 11. The CDR3 is 17 amino acids. Germline values: CDR1 MNHNY, CDR2 SVGAGI (reference sequence). The protocol was immunoSEQ multiplex PCR, while the TCRdb copy is restricted to in-frame clones and leaves out a portion. Counted here are about 69,000 clones, roughly 90% occurring once; the ten biggest clones make up roughly 2.4%. This clone was recorded once. Its antigen is as yet unknown. Study-wide points: The reported proportion of spike-specific TCRs targeting unmutated variant regions was nearly half. The donor group comprised mostly white British people and more females; the analysis possibly underestimated clonal diversity. At study baseline, merely several AZD1222 recipients were seropositive. Repertoire sampling was restricted to post-peak T cell response timepoints.

This sample comprised peripheral blood, obtained on day 0 of AZD1222 vaccination. The sequence came from an adult in good health. This chain links TRBV6-6 with TRBJ1-6; 8 bases are shared with TRBD1. CDR3 residues: CASSPTTGQGHNSPLHF. The CDR3 region has the DNA TGTGCCAGCAGTCCAACTACCGGACAGGGACATAATTCACCCCTCCACTTT.